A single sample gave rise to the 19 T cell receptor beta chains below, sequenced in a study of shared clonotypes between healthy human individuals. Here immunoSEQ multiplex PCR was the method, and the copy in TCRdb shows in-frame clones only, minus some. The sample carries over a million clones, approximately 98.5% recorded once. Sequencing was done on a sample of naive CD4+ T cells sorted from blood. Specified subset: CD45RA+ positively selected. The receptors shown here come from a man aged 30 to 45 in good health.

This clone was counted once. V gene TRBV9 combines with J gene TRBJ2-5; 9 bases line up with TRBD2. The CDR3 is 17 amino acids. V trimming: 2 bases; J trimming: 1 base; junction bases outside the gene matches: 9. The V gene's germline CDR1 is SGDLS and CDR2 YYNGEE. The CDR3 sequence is CASSVRASGTSQETQYF. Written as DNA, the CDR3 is TGTGCCAGCAGCGTTCGAGCTAGCGGGACTTCCCAAGAGACCCAGTACTTC. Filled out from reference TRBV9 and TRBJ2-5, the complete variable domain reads DSGVTQTPKHLITATGQRVTLRCSPRSGDLSVYWYQQSLDQGLQFLIQYYNGEERAKGNILERFSAQQFPDLHSELNLSSLELGDSALYFCASSVRASGTSQETQYFGPGTRLLVL.

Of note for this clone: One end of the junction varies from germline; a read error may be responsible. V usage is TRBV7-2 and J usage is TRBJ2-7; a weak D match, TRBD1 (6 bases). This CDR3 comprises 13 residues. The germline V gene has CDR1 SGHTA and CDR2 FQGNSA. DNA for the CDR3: TGTGCCGGCAGCGACAGGAACTCCTACGAGCAGTACTTC. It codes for CAGSDRNSYEQYF.

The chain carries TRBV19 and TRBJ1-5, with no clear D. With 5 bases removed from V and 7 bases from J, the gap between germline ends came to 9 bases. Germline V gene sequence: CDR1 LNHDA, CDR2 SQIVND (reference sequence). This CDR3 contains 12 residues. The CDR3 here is CASSARTQPQHF. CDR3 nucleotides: TGTGCCAGTAGTGCGAGAACCCAGCCCCAGCATTTT.

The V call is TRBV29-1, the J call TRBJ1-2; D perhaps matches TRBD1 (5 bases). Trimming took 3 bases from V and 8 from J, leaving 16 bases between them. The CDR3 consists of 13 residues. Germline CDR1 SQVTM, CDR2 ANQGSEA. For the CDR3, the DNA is TGCAGCGTTGAGCGGACGAGGGGCGCGGGCTACACCTTC. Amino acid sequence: CSVERTRGAGYTF.

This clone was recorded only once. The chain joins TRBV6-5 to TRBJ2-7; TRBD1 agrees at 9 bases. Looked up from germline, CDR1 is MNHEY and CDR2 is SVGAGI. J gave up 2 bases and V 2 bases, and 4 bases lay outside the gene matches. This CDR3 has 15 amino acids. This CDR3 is CASSYRGTGTYEQYF. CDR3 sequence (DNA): TGTGCCAGCAGTTACAGGGGGACAGGGACCTACGAGCAGTACTTC.

For the CDR3, the DNA is TGTGCCAGCTCACTCAAGAGTTTGACAGGCGAAGACTACACCTTC. As protein: CASSLKSLTGEDYTF. The V gene is TRBV18, the J gene TRBJ1-2, with D possibly matching TRBD1 (6 bases). The germline CDR1 and CDR2 sequences are KGHSH and LQKENI. V lost 4 bases and J lost 10, with 22 bases in between. The CDR3 covers 15 residues.

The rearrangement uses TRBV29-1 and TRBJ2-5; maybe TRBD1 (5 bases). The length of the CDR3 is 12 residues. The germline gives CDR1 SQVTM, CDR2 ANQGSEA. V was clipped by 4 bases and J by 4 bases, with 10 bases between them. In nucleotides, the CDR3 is TGCAGCGTTGGGCAGGGTGTAGAGACCCAGTACTTC. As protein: CSVGQGVETQYF.

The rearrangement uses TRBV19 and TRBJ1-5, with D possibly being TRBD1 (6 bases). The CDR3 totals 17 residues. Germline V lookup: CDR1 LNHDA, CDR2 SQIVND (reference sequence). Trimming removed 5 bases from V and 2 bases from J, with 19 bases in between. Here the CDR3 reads CASSLAHRDGGNQPQHF. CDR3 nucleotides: TGTGCCAGTAGTCTCGCCCACAGGGATGGTGGCAATCAGCCCCAGCATTTT.

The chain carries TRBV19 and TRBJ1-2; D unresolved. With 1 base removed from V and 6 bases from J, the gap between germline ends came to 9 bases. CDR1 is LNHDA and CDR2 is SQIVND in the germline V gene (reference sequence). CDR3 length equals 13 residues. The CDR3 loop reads CASSIGLRNGYTF. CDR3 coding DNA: TGTGCCAGTAGTATAGGCCTTCGGAATGGCTACACCTTC.

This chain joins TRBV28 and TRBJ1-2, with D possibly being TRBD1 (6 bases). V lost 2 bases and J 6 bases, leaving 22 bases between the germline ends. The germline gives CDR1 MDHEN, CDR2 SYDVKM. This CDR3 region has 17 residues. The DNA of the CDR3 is TGTGCCAGCAGTTTACCCCGCGAGGGGACAAGGGGTCATGGCTACACCTTC. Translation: CASSLPREGTRGHGYTF.

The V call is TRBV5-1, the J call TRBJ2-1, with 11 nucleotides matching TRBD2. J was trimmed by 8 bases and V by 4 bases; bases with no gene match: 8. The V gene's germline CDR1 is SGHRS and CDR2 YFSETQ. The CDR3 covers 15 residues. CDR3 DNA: TGCGCCAGCAGCCCCCCACTAGCGGGAGTTGATGAGCAGTTCTTC. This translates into CASSPPLAGVDEQFF. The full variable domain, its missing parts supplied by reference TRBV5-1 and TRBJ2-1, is KAGVTQTPRYLIKTRGQQVTLSCSPISGHRSVSWYQQTPGQGLQFLFEYFSETQRNKGNFPGRFSGRQFSNSRSEMNVSTLELGDSALYLCASSPPLAGVDEQFFGPGTRLTVL.

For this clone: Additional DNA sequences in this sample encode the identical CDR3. The CDR3: CASSLSRGNTGELFF. CDR3 sequence (DNA): TGTGCCAGCAGCTTAAGTCGAGGGAACACCGGGGAGCTGTTTTTT. The chain is built from TRBV7-9 and TRBJ2-2; D remains ambiguous. Per germline, CDR1 SEHNR and CDR2 FQNEAQ (reference sequence). The CDR3 spans 15 residues. The V and J ends lost 2 bases and 1 base respectively, with 8 bases between them.

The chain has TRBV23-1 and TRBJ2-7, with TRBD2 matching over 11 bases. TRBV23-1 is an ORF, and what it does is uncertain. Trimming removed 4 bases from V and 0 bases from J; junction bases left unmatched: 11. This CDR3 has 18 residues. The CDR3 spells CASSPITPTSGGSYEQYF. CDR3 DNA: TGCGCCAGCAGTCCGATTACCCCTACTAGCGGGGGCTCCTACGAGCAGTACTTC.

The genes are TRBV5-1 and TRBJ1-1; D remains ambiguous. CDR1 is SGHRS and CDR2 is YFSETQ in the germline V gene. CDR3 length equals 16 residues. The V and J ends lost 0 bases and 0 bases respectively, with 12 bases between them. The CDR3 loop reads CASSLVLQRMNTEAFF. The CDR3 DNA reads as TGCGCCAGCAGCTTGGTCCTACAGCGAATGAACACTGAAGCTTTCTTT.

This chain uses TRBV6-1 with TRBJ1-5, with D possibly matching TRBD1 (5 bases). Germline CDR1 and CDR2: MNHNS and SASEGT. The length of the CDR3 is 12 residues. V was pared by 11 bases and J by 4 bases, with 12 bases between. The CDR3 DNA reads TGTGCCGCCGACTGGGGGAATCAGCCCCAGCATTTT. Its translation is CAADWGNQPQHF.

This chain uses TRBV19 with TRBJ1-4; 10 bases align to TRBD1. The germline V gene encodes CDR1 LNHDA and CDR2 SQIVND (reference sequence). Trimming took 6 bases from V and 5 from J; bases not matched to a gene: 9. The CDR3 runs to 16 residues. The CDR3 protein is CASRTTGGGVNEKLFF. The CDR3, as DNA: TGTGCCAGTAGGACGACAGGGGGCGGAGTAAATGAAAAACTGTTTTTT.

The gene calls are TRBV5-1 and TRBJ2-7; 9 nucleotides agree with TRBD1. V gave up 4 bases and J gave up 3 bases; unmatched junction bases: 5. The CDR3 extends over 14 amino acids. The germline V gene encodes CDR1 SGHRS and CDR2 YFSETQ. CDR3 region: CASSQTGQGYEQYF. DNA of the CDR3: TGCGCCAGCAGCCAAACGGGACAGGGCTACGAGCAGTACTTC.

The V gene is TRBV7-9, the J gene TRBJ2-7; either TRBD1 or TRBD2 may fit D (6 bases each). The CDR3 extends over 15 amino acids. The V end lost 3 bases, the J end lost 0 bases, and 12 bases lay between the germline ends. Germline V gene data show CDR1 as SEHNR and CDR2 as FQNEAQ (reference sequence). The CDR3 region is CASSLGGTPSYEQYF. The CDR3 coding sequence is TGTGCCAGCAGCTTGGGCGGGACACCCTCCTACGAGCAGTACTTC.

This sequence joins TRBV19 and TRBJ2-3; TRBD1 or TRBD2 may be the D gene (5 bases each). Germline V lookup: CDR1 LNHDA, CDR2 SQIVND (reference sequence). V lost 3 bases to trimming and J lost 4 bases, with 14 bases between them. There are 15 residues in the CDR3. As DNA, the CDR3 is TGTGCCAGTAGTATTCAGGGATTTAGCGCAGATACGCAGTATTTT. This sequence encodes CASSIQGFSADTQYF.